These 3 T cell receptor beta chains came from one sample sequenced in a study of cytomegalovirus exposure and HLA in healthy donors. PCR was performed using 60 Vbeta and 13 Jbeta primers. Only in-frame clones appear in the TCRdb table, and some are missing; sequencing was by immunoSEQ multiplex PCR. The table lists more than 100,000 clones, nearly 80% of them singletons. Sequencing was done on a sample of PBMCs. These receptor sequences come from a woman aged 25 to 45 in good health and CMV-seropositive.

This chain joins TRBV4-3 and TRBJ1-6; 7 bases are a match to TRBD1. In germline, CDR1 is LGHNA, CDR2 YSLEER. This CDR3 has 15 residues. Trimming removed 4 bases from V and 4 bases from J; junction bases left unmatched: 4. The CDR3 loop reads CASSPQGVYNSPLHF. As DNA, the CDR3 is TGCGCCAGCAGCCCGCAGGGGGTGTATAATTCACCCCTCCACTTT.

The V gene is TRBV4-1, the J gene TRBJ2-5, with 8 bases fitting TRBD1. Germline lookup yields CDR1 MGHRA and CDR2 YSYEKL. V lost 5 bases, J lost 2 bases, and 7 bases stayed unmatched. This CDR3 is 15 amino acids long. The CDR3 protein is CASSFDRGGQETQYF. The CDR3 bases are TGCGCCAGCAGCTTCGACAGGGGAGGACAAGAGACCCAGTACTTC.

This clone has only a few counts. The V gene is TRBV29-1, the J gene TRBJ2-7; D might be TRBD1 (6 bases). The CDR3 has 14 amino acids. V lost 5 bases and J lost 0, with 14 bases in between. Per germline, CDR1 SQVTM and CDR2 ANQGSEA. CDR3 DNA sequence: TGCAGCGTTTTAGGACAGACCAGCTCCTACGAGCAGTACTTC. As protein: CSVLGQTSSYEQYF.